Shown below are 8 T cell receptor beta chains from a single sample sequenced in a study of shared T cell receptors in the human thymus. Measured with immunoSEQ multiplex PCR; TCRdb has only the in-frame clones, and not every one. The sample shows hundreds of thousands of clones, more than 70% of them seen only once. These data were also reused for a study on human thymus T cells.

The sequencing sample was made of thymocytes. These receptors originate from a boy under two years old with a congenital heart defect.

This chain connects TRBV7-2 to TRBJ2-7; no firm D call. The CDR3 has 11 residues. V was trimmed by 2 bases and J by 9 bases, leaving 8 bases between them. Germline V gene sequence: CDR1 SGHTA, CDR2 FQGNSA. For the CDR3, the DNA is TGTGCCAGCAGCTTATTCTCAGGGCAGTACTTC. As protein: CASSLFSGQYF.

The chain has TRBV27 and TRBJ2-4; perhaps TRBD2 as D (6 bases). This CDR3 contains 15 residues. V was trimmed by 8 bases and J by 0 bases, leaving 14 bases between them. Looked up from germline, CDR1 is MNHEY and CDR2 is SMNVEV (reference sequence). The CDR3 here is CASRGTQGAKNIQYF. The CDR3 DNA follows: TGTGCCAGCCGGGGGACCCAAGGAGCCAAAAACATTCAGTACTTC.

The gene calls are TRBV10-1 and TRBJ1-1, with TRBD1 matching 11 bases. V lost 6 bases to trimming and J lost 6 bases; unmatched junction nucleotides: 6. Per germline, CDR1 WNHNN and CDR2 SYGVQD (reference sequence). The CDR3 loop spans 14 amino acids. DNA of the CDR3: TGCGCCAGCAGCGCCGGGACAGGGGGGCCTGAAGCTTTCTTT. Residues: CASSAGTGGPEAFF.

With regard to this clone: Additional DNA sequences in this sample encode the identical CDR3. This chain links TRBV4-3 with TRBJ2-7; 10 bases line up with TRBD1. The CDR3 is made up of 16 amino acids. Germline trimming cut 0 bases from V and 4 bases from J; bases unmatched to any gene: 6. Germline values: CDR1 LGHNA, CDR2 YSLEER. CDR3 DNA: TGCGCCAGCAGCCAAGATTGGGACAGGGGTGGGTACGAGCAGTACTTC. It translates to CASSQDWDRGGYEQYF.

The rearrangement joins TRBV28 to TRBJ1-1; 9 nucleotides agree with TRBD1. This CDR3 contains 13 residues. Germline assignment: CDR1 MDHEN and CDR2 SYDVKM. Trimming at V came to 2 bases and at J to 9 bases, leaving 4 bases not matched to a gene. CDR3 coding DNA: TGTGCCAGCAGTTTACACAGGGGGCCGAAAGCTTTCTTT. It translates to CASSLHRGPKAFF. The full variable domain, rest sourced from reference TRBV28 and TRBJ1-1, is DVKVTQSSRYLVKRTGEKVFLECVQDMDHENMFWYRQDPGLGLRLIYFSYDVKMKEKGDIPEGYSVSREKKERFSLILESASTNQTSMYLCASSLHRGPKAFFGQGTRLTVV.

The chain links TRBV5-4 to TRBJ2-5; D possibly corresponds to TRBD2 (5 bases). Germline-derived CDR1 and CDR2 are SGHNT and YYREEE (reference sequence). Trimming pared 4 bases from V and 5 bases from J, leaving 9 bases between. This CDR3 is built from 12 residues. The CDR3 sequence: CASSPGEETQYF. The CDR3 region has the DNA TGTGCCAGCAGCCCTGGGGAGGAGACCCAGTACTTC.

The V gene is TRBV5-1, the J gene TRBJ2-4; D is perhaps TRBD1 (6 bases). The germline gives CDR1 SGHRS, CDR2 YFSETQ. V was clipped by 0 bases and J by 0 bases, with 10 bases between them. CDR3 size: 16 residues. CDR3 region: CASSLAPTGAKNIQYF. CDR3 DNA: TGCGCCAGCAGCTTGGCCCCGACAGGAGCCAAAAACATTCAGTACTTC.

This clone appeared a few times. This chain joins TRBV28 and TRBJ1-1; D unclear. Trimming removed 5 bases at V and 7 bases at J, with 5 bases between. The germline gives CDR1 MDHEN, CDR2 SYDVKM. CDR3 size: 10 residues. The CDR3: CASSGNEAFF. Written as DNA, the CDR3 is TGTGCCAGCAGTGGCAATGAAGCTTTCTTT.